Listed below are T cell receptor beta chains from one sample, sequenced in a study of T-cell memory formation after mild COVID-19. In TCRdb, the 5' RACE reads were re-called with MiXCR into one record per CDR3 protein. The sample gives about 560,000 distinct CDR3 sequences, 15% to 20% of which show up once; roughly 7.8% is in the top ten. Material: PBMCs or a T cell subset sorted from them (not recorded which). The receptors stem from an adult woman who had mild COVID-19 (a few samples of this study predate the infection). Cell type and time point are not known. Both conserved end residues are part of each CDR3. A D gene is named only where the DNA matches it firmly. Part of the rows lack a size; the others show once, few, many or a class for expanded clones.

CDR3nt | CDR3aa | d_gene | j_gene | abundance | v_gene
TGTGCCAGCAGCCAAGTGGACAGGGGACAATACAATGAGCAGTTCTTC | CASSQVDRGQYNEQFF | TRBD1 | TRBJ2-1 | NA | TRBV4-2
TGTGCCATCAGTAGCGGGGGGTCCACAGATACGCAGTATTTT | CAISSGGSTDTQYF | TRBD2 | TRBJ2-3 | NA | TRBV10-3
TGTGCCAGCAGCTATACAGGGGGCTATTTTCGAGGCGAGCAGTACTTC | CASSYTGGYFRGEQYF | TRBD1 | TRBJ2-7 | many | TRBV3-1
TGTGCCAGCAGCGTAAGTCAGGGAGAGACCCAGTACTTC | CASSVSQGETQYF | NA | TRBJ2-5 | few | TRBV9
TGTGCCACCAGTGCAGGGGAGACCCAGTACTTC | CATSAGETQYF | NA | TRBJ2-5 | few | TRBV24-1
TGTGCCAGCAGCCACCCCTTGGCAGGGGGCTTTGGCTACACCTTC | CASSHPLAGGFGYTF | TRBD1 | TRBJ1-2 | NA | TRBV12-3/TRBV12-4
TGTGCCAGCAGTTACTCGATTCCCAACCGCTCTGGAAACACCATATATTTT | CASSYSIPNRSGNTIYF | NA | TRBJ1-3 | NA | TRBV6-5
TGTGCCAGCAGCCTCGTCGGAGGGGACAGGGAGGGCTACTATGGCTACACCTTC | CASSLVGGDREGYYGYTF | TRBD1 | TRBJ1-2 | few | TRBV4-2
TGCGCCAGCAGCCAAGATTATCAGGGAGAAGAGACCCAGTACTTC | CASSQDYQGEETQYF | NA | TRBJ2-5 | few | TRBV4-3
TGTGCCAGCAGCCAAGCTGAATCTGCGGAAAACTATGGCTACACCTTC | CASSQAESAENYGYTF | NA | TRBJ1-2 | NA | TRBV4-2
TGCAGTGCTAGGCTAACTAGCGGGAGGGGGGAGCTGTTTTTT | CSARLTSGRGELFF | TRBD2 | TRBJ2-2 | NA | TRBV20-1
TGTGCCAGCAGTTTCATCTCAACGAAGACCCAGTACTTC | CASSFISTKTQYF | NA | TRBJ2-5 | NA | TRBV12-3/TRBV12-4
TGTGCCAGCAGCCGTCGGCAGTCCTTTGACTCTGAAGCTTTCTTT | CASSRRQSFDSEAFF | NA | TRBJ1-1 | NA | TRBV5-6
TGTGCCACCAGTGGCAACGTCAATCAGCCCCAGCATTTT | CATSGNVNQPQHF | NA | TRBJ1-5 | few | TRBV24-1
TGTGCCAGCAGCATACAGGGGGAAATAGCCAAAAACATTCAGTACTTC | CASSIQGEIAKNIQYF | TRBD1 | TRBJ2-4 | NA | TRBV7-2
TGTGCCAGCAGCCCTCGTCTAGGGGAGGGCCGGGAGACCCAGTACTTC | CASSPRLGEGRETQYF | TRBD2 | TRBJ2-5 | NA | TRBV7-2
TGCGCCAGCAGTAGGTTAGCGGGAGAGACTTTGAATGAGCAGTTCTTC | CASSRLAGETLNEQFF | TRBD2 | TRBJ2-1 | NA | TRBV5-1
TGTGCCAGCAGTTTATTTGGGCTGTACAATGAGCAGTTCTTC | CASSLFGLYNEQFF | NA | TRBJ2-1 | few | TRBV27
TGTGCCAGCAGCTTTCAGAGTAGGGGGAACACTGAAGCTTTCTTT | CASSFQSRGNTEAFF | NA | TRBJ1-1 | few | TRBV5-4
TGTGCCACCAGTGCCACGACAGCTGGCGGGAATCAGCCCCAGCATTTT | CATSATTAGGNQPQHF | NA | TRBJ1-5 | few | TRBV24-1
TGTGCCAGCAGTTTATTGGATAATTCACCCCTCCACTTT | CASSLLDNSPLHF | NA | TRBJ1-6 | many | TRBV27
TGTGCCAGCAGCTTATTAGGCCCTTACACCGGGGAGCTGTTTTTT | CASSLLGPYTGELFF | NA | TRBJ2-2 | NA | TRBV7-2
TGTGCCATCAATCCCTCAGCGGGAGGGAACACCGGGGAGCTGTTTTTT | CAINPSAGGNTGELFF | TRBD2 | TRBJ2-2 | many | TRBV12-3/TRBV12-4
TGTGCCAGCAGCTTGGGATCTGGGTGGGAGCTGTTTTTT | CASSLGSGWELFF | NA | TRBJ2-2 | few | TRBV6-5
TGCAGTGCTAGAGGCGGGACTAGTGAGCAGTTCTTC | CSARGGTSEQFF | TRBD2 | TRBJ2-1 | NA | TRBV20-1
TGTGCCACCAGATACGGGATGAGGAACACTGAAGCTTTCTTT | CATRYGMRNTEAFF | NA | TRBJ1-1 | NA | TRBV15
TGCAGTGCTAGACCCCCTAACAGGGGCCCTGAAGCTTTCTTT | CSARPPNRGPEAFF | TRBD1 | TRBJ1-1 | NA | TRBV20-1
TGCGCCAGCAGCCTCGTGGTAACTAGCACAGATACGCAGTATTTT | CASSLVVTSTDTQYF | NA | TRBJ2-3 | once | TRBV4-3
TGTGCCTGGAGTGTCCTGACAGGGGACTTCAATCAGCCCCAGCATTTT | CAWSVLTGDFNQPQHF | TRBD1 | TRBJ1-5 | few | TRBV30
TGTGCCAGCAGCGTAGAGGGGAGCCGCGAGCAGTACTTC | CASSVEGSREQYF | NA | TRBJ2-7 | few | TRBV9
TGTGCCAGCAAAGACAGGGATCGCAACTATGGCTACACCTTC | CASKDRDRNYGYTF | TRBD1 | TRBJ1-2 | few | TRBV3-1
TGCGCCAGCAGCGGGGGGGCCTACGAGCAGTACTTC | CASSGGAYEQYF | TRBD2 | TRBJ2-7 | NA | TRBV5-1
TGTGCCAGCAGCACATCGGAGGGTTGGGAGACCCAGTACTTC | CASSTSEGWETQYF | NA | TRBJ2-5 | NA | TRBV12-3/TRBV12-4
TGTGCCAGCAGCCGCTCTGAAGCCGGGGAGCTGTTTTTT | CASSRSEAGELFF | NA | TRBJ2-2 | few | TRBV5-4
TGTGCCAGCAGTGAAGATAACTTCACCGGGGAGCTGTTTTTT | CASSEDNFTGELFF | NA | TRBJ2-2 | few | TRBV2
TGCGCCAGCAGCCCCACCCCGGGACAGAGAGAGACCCAGTACTTC | CASSPTPGQRETQYF | TRBD1 | TRBJ2-5 | few | TRBV5-1
TGTGCCAGCAGTTCGTACAGGGGAGGGACTGAAGCTTTCTTT | CASSSYRGGTEAFF | TRBD1 | TRBJ1-1 | many | TRBV12-3/TRBV12-4
TGCAGTGCTTTGAACTGGAGCTCCTACAATGAGCAGTTCTTC | CSALNWSSYNEQFF | NA | TRBJ2-1 | NA | TRBV20-1
TGTGCCAGCAGTTTGGCGGCAGGGAGTAACACTGAAGCTTTCTTT | CASSLAAGSNTEAFF | NA | TRBJ1-1 | NA | TRBV12-3/TRBV12-4
TGTGCCAGCAGTTCTCGCGGGCCTCAAATGCGAGAGAACGAGCAGTACTTC | CASSSRGPQMRENEQYF | NA | TRBJ2-7 | NA | TRBV7-2
TGTGCCACCAGTGACCGGACAGGGGACGAGCAGTACTTC | CATSDRTGDEQYF | TRBD1 | TRBJ2-7 | NA | TRBV24-1
TGTGCCATCGGCTGGCAGCCCTACGAGCAGTACTTC | CAIGWQPYEQYF | NA | TRBJ2-7 | few | TRBV6-6
TGTGCCAGCAGCTTATTCGGGACTAGTCTTTCCTACGAGCAGTACTTC | CASSLFGTSLSYEQYF | TRBD2 | TRBJ2-7 | NA | TRBV7-8
TGTGCCAGCAGCTCCAGACACCGTAGAAACACCGGGGAGCTGTTTTTT | CASSSRHRRNTGELFF | NA | TRBJ2-2 | few | TRBV7-3
TGTGCCAGCAGCGCCGCCAGTAGAAATTCACCCCTCCACTTT | CASSAASRNSPLHF | NA | TRBJ1-6 | NA | TRBV13
TGCAGTGCTGGAAGGGTCAATCAGCCCCAGCATTTT | CSAGRVNQPQHF | NA | TRBJ1-5 | NA | TRBV20-1
TGTGCCAGCAGTGGTACCCTTTATGGCTACACCTTC | CASSGTLYGYTF | NA | TRBJ1-2 | few | TRBV25-1
TGTGCCAGCAGCTTAGAAGCGGGTCAGCAACTCACAGATACGCAGTATTTT | CASSLEAGQQLTDTQYF | NA | TRBJ2-3 | many | TRBV7-8